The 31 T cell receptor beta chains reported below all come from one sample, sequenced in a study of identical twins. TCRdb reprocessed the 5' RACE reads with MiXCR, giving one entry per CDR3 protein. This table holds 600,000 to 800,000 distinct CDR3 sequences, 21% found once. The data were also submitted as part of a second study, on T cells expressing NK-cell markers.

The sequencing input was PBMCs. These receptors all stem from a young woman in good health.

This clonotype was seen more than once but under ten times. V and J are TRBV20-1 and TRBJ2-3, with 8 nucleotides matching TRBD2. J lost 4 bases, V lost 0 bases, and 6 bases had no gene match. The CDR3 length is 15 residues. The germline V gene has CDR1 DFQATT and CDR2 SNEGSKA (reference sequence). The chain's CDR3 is CSAREGGGSSDTQYF. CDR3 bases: TGCAGTGCTAGAGAGGGCGGGGGGTCATCAGATACGCAGTATTTT.

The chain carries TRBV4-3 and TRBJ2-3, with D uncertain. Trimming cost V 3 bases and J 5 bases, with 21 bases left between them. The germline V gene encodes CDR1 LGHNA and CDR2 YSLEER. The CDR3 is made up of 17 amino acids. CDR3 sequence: CASSHLIMASGVDTQYF. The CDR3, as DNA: TGCGCCAGCAGCCACCTGATCATGGCTAGTGGTGTAGATACGCAGTATTTT.

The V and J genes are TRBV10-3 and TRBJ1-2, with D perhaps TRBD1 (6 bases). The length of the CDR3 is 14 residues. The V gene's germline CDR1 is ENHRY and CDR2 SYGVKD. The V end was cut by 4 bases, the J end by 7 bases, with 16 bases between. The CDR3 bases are TGTGCCATCAGTGTTCGGCAGGGGAATAGTGGCTACACCTTC. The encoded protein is CAISVRQGNSGYTF.

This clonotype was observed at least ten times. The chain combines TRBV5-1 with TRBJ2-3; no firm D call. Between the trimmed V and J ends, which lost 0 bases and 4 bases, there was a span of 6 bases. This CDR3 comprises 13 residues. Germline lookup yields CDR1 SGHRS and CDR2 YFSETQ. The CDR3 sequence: CASSLASPDTQYF. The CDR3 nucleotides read TGCGCCAGCAGCTTGGCCAGTCCAGATACGCAGTATTTT.

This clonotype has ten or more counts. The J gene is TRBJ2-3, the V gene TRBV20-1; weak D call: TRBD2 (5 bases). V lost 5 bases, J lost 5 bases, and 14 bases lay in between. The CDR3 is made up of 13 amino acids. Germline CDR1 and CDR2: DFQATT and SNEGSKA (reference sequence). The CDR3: CSASGPEGDTQYF. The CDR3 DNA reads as TGCAGTGCTTCCGGACCAGAGGGAGATACGCAGTATTTT.

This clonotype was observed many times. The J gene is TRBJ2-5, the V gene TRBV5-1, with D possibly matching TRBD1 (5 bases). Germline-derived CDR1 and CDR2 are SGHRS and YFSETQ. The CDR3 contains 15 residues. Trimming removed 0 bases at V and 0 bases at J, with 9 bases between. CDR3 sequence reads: CASSLGMGHQETQYF. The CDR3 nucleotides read TGCGCCAGCAGCTTGGGGATGGGGCACCAAGAGACCCAGTACTTC.

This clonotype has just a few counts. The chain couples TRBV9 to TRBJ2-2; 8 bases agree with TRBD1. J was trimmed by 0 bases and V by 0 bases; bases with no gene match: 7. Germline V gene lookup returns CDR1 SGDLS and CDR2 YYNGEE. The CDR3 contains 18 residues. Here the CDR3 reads CASSVVDRVATNTGELFF. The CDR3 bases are TGTGCCAGCAGCGTAGTGGACAGGGTAGCGACGAACACCGGGGAGCTGTTTTTT.

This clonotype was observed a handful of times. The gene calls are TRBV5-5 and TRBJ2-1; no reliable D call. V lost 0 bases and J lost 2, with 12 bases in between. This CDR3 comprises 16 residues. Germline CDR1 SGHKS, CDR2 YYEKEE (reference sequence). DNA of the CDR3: TGTGCCAGCAGCTTGGCTGCGCGGACGACCTACAATGAGCAGTTCTTC. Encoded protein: CASSLAARTTYNEQFF.

The CDR3 here is CASGWTSGGTDTQYF. The CDR3 DNA sequence: TGTGCCAGCGGCTGGACTAGCGGGGGCACAGATACGCAGTATTTT. V usage is TRBV12-3 or TRBV12-4 and J usage is TRBJ2-3, with 12 positions matching TRBD2. V was clipped by 8 bases and J by 1 base; unmatched bases: 4. This CDR3 has 15 amino acids.

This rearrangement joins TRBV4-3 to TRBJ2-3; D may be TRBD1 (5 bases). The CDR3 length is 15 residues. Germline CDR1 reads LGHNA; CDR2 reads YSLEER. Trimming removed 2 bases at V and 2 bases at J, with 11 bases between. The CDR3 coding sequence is TGCGCCAGCAGCCAATCTAGGGGTTACACAGATACGCAGTATTTT. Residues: CASSQSRGYTDTQYF.

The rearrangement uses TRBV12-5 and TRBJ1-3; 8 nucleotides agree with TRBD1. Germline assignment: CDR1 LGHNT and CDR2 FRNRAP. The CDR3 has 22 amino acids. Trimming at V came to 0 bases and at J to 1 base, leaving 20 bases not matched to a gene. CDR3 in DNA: TGTGCTAGTGGTTTGGTACTACGGAGTGGGCAGGGGGCTAATCGGTCTGGAAACACCATATATTTT. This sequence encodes CASGLVLRSGQGANRSGNTIYF.

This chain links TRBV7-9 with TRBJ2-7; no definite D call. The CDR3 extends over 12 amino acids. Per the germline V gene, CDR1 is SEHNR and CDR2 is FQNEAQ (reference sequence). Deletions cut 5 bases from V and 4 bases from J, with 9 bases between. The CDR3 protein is CASSIWLYEQYF. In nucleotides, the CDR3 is TGTGCCAGCAGCATATGGTTGTACGAGCAGTACTTC.

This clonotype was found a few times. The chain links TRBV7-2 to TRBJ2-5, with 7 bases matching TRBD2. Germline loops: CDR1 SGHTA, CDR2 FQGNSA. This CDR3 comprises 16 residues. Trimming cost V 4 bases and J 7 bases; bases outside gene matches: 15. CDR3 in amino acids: CASSSEPSGTGGTQYF. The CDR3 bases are TGTGCCAGCAGCTCTGAACCAAGCGGGACGGGAGGGACCCAGTACTTC.

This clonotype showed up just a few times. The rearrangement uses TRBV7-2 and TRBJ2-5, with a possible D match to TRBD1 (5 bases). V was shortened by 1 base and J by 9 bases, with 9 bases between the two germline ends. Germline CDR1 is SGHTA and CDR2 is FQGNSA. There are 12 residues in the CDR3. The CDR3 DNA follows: TGTGCCAGCAGCTTAGTGGGCAGGGCCCAGTACTTC. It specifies CASSLVGRAQYF.

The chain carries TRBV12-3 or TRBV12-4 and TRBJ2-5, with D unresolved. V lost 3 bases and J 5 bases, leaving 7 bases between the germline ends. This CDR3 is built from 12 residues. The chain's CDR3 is CASSFLSETQYF. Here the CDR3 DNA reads TGTGCCAGCAGTTTCCTGTCGGAGACCCAGTACTTC.

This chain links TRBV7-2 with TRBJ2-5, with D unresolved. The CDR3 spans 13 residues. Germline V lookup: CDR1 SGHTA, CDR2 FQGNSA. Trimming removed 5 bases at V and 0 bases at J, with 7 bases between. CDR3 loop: CASSPHYQETQYF. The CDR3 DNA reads TGTGCCAGCAGCCCACACTACCAAGAGACCCAGTACTTC.

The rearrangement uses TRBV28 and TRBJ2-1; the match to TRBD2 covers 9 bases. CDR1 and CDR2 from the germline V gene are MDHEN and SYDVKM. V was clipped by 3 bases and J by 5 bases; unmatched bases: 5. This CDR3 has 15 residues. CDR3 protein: CASSFLAGPDNEQFF. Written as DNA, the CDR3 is TGTGCCAGCAGTTTCCTAGCGGGGCCAGACAATGAGCAGTTCTTC.

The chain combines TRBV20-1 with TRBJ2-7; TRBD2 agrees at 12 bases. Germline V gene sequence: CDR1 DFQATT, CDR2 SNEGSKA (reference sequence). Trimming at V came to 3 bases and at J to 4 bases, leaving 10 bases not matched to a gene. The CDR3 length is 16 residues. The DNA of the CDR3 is TGCAGTGCTAGTTTACTAGCGGGAGGTCGAGCGTACGAGCAGTACTTC. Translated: CSASLLAGGRAYEQYF.

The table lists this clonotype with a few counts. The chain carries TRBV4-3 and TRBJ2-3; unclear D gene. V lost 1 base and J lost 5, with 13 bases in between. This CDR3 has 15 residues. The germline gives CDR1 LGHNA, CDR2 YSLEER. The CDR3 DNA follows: TGCGCCAGCAGCCAAGCCACTGCCCCCCTAGATACGCAGTATTTT. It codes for CASSQATAPLDTQYF.

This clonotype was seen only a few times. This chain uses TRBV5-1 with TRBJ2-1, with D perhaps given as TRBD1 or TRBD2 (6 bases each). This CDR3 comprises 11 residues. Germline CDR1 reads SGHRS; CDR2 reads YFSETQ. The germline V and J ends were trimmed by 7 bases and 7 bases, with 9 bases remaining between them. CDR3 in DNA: TGCGCCAGCGGGGGGCCTAATGAGCAGTTCTTC. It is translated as CASGGPNEQFF.

The chain's CDR3 is CASSEYVQGGAFF. CDR3 DNA: TGTGCCAGCAGTGAATATGTACAGGGGGGAGCTTTCTTT. This sequence joins TRBV25-1 and TRBJ1-1; TRBD1 matches 8 bases. J gave up 10 bases and V 0 bases, and 4 bases lay outside the gene matches. CDR3 length: 13 amino acids. Germline V gene sequence: CDR1 MGHDK, CDR2 SYGVNS.

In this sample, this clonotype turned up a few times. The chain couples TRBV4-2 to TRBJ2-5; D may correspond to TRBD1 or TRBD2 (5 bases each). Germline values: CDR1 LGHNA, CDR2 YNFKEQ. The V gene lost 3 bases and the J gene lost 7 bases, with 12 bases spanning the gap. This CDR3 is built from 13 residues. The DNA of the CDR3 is TGTGCCAGCAGCCAGGGGACCTTCCTGACCCAGTACTTC. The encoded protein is CASSQGTFLTQYF.

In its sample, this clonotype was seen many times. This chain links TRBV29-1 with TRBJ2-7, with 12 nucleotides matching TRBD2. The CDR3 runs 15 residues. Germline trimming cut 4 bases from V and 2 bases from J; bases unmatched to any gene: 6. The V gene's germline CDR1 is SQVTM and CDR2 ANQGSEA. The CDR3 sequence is CSVVTSGRSTYEQYF. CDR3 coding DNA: TGCAGCGTTGTAACTAGCGGGAGGTCGACCTACGAGCAGTACTTC.

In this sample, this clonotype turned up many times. The CDR3 region is CASSQQLAGDTQYF. CDR3 nucleotides: TGTGCCAGCAGCCAACAGCTAGCGGGAGATACGCAGTATTTT. The gene calls are TRBV14 and TRBJ2-3, with 8 bases that match TRBD2. The CDR3 is 14 residues long. CDR1 and CDR2 from the germline V gene are SGHDN and FVKESK. With V trimmed by 2 bases and J by 5 bases, 3 bases remained unmatched.

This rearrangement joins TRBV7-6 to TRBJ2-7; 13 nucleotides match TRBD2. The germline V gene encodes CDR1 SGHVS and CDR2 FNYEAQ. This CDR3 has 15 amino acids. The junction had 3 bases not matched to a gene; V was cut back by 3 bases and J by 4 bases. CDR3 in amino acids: CASSFGTSGEYEQYF. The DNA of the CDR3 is TGTGCCAGCAGCTTCGGGACTAGCGGGGAGTACGAGCAGTACTTC.

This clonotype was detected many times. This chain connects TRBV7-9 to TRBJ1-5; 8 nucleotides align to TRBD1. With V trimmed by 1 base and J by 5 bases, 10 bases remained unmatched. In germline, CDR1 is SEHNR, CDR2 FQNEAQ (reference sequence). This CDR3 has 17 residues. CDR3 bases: TGTGCCAGCAGCTTAGGGGGTGCAGGGGGCTCGGATCAGCCCCAGCATTTT. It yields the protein CASSLGGAGGSDQPQHF. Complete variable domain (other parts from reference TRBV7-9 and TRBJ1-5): DTGVSQNPRHKITKRGQNVTFRCDPISEHNRLYWYRQTLGQGPEFLTYFQNEAQLEKSRLLSDRFSAERPKGSFSTLEIQRTEQGDSAMYLCASSLGGAGGSDQPQHFGDGTRLSIL.

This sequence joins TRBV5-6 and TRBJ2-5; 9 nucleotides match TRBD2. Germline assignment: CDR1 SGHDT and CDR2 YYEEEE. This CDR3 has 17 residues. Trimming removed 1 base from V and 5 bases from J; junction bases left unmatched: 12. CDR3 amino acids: CASSLYSVAGVVETQYF. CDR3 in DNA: TGTGCCAGCAGCTTGTATTCGGTAGCGGGAGTGGTGGAGACCCAGTACTTC.

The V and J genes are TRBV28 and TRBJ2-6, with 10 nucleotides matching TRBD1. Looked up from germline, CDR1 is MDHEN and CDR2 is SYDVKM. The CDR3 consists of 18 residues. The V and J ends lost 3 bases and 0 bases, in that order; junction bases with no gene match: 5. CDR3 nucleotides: TGTGCCAGCAGTTTGACGGGACAGGGGCGCTCTGGGGCCAACGTCCTGACTTTC. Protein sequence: CASSLTGQGRSGANVLTF.

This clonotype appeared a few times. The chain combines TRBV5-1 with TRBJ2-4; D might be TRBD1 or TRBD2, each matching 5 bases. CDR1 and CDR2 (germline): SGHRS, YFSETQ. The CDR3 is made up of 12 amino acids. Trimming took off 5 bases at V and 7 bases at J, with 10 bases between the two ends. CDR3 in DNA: TGCGCCAGCAGGGGGGACGGGAACATTCAGTACTTC. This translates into CASRGDGNIQYF.

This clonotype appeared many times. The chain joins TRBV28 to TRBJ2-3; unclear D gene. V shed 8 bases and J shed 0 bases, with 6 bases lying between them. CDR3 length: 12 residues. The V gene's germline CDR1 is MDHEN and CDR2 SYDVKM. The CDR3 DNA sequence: TGTGCCAGCGCAGGCAGCACAGATACGCAGTATTTT. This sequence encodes CASAGSTDTQYF. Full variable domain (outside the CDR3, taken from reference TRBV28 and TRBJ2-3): DVKVTQSSRYLVKRTGEKVFLECVQDMDHENMFWYRQDPGLGLRLIYFSYDVKMKEKGDIPEGYSVSREKKERFSLILESASTNQTSMYLCASAGSTDTQYFGPGTRLTVL.

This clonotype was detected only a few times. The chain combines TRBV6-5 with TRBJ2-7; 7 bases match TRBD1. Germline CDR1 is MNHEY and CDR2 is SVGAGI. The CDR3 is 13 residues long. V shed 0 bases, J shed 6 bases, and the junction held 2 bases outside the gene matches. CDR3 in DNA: TGTGCCAGCAGTTACTCCGGACAGGCCGAGCAGTACTTC. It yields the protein CASSYSGQAEQYF.